This entry is about one T cell receptor (beta chain). It lacks a known antigen. No qualities accompany the bases; no much larger clone lies one base away. The sample is drawn from a study of cytomegalovirus exposure and HLA in healthy donors (dated by TCRdb to about 2017). General notes on the study: An earlier analysis of approximately 600 of the donors reported about 250 Gb of sequence data and 117 million unique TCR beta sequences from about 200 million T cells. About 300 gigabases of sequencing data and around 85 million unique TCR sequences made up an early release that covered approximately 700 HLA-typed donors. The genetic ancestry cluster associated with self-reported Caucasian donors included 81% of the roughly 380 genotyped donors. The aim of the study was to test whether cataloging public T cell receptors could identify signatures of past pathogen exposure. The study profiled the T cell repertoires of approximately 700 subjects by immunosequencing and related them to cytomegalovirus serostatus. Besides the first cohort of 550 to 750 subjects, a separate validation cohort made up of 120 different subjects was used. To predict cytomegalovirus infection status, the study brought together high-throughput TCR immunosequencing, statistical association of individual TCRs with disease status, and machine learning. A later analysis re-examined previously published TCR beta repertoires from 600 to 700 donors and added high-resolution HLA genotyping to investigate patterns of TCR occurrence. In the later analysis, no new phenotypic data were used to find candidate immune exposures; instead, reliance was placed on TCR beta sequences and their occurrence across donors. In an earlier analysis of a few hundred of the donors, high-throughput TCR beta sequencing was used to judge whether each TCR beta V gene segment behaved as functional or pseudogenic. Donor age, sex, ethnicity and CMV serostatus were compiled together with the repertoire data. Genome-wide SNP genotypes for about 60% of the roughly 670 donors were used in a later genetic analysis, which treated that subset as a discovery cohort. All discovery cohort repertoires had been generated using a single sequencing platform. Class I and class II HLA loci were covered by the typing at four-digit resolution. Typing coverage differed by locus: A, B, C, DRB1 and DQB1 were typed in about 620-640 donors, DQA1 in about 510, DPA1 in nearly 610, and DPB1 in just under 490. Because of strong linkage in the cohort, a few DR-DQ haplotypes were treated as single units for association and clustering. On average, about 200,000 unique TCR beta nucleotide sequences were sequenced per donor among 398 genotyped donors of the cohort, with roughly 19% of those sequences being non-productive. What the research found in general, with its limitations: The cohort was sequenced for TCR beta chains only, and without alpha or paired-chain data the features that could be detected were limited. In a later genetic analysis, fewer N-insertions in productive TCRs were reported among donors in an Asian-associated ancestry cluster than the 666-donor mean. When HLA alleles, especially DR and DQ, strongly co-occurred, attributing TCR associations to individual alleles was difficult. Because counts were too low, roughly 16 rarely observed V segments, including chromosome 9 orphons, were excluded from the earlier analysis of some 540 of the donors. In a later analysis, HLA-associated TCR beta chains showed more clonal expansion and lower generation probabilities than non-associated chains that were equally common. In an earlier analysis of 450 to 750 of the donors, most TCR beta V segments appeared in productive rearrangements about 87% or about 30% of the time, broadly matching IMGT annotations. A further reported finding was that TCR beta sequences accurately predicted the HLA-A and HLA-B alleles for most subjects in the first cohort. A later analysis reported that several top co-occurrence clusters appeared linked to parvovirus B19, influenza, CMV and Epstein-Barr virus. In a later analysis, most CMV-associated TCR beta chains were found to appear HLA-restricted, with HLA associations seemingly driven largely by CMV exposure. In a later analysis, TCR association rates were found to vary across HLA loci, with the most associated TCRs seen for DRB1 alleles and the fewest for HLA-C alleles. In the study, 150 to 200 TCR beta chains were listed as associated with cytomegalovirus. In vitro tests confirmed that a few of the cytomegalovirus-associated TCR beta chains recognize cytomegalovirus antigens. In a later genetic analysis, a missense DCLRE1C variant was associated with V-gene and J-gene trimming of TCR beta chains, and the association was replicated in an independent cohort. Presence/absence analyses assumed roughly uniform sequencing depth across donors, an assumption that may not hold. Most TCR sequences were observed very rarely across donors, whereas some public TCRs were present in many individuals. Because some donors lacked HLA typing at each locus, the association tests relied only on the typed subset. The authors suggested that the approach could potentially be extended to other disease states and immunological phenotypes. In a later analysis, some 18,000 TCR beta sequences were associated with specific HLA alleles at a false discovery rate of 0.05. The sequencing pipeline was judged likely to have produced a cluster of highly shared sequence variants as a technical artifact. CMV serostatus was the only immune exposure information available for the cohort. Because the 87-base-pair reads could not distinguish some IMGT-functional V segments, including TRBV6-2 and TRBV6-3, those segments were excluded. Correlated functional status among segregating V segments might be attributable to linkage disequilibrium, but an unknown experimental factor could not be ruled out. In both the original and validation cohorts, the classifier was reported to diagnose cytomegalovirus status with high specificity and sensitivity.

The cohort consisted of 600 or so healthy bone marrow donors. All cohort members were sampled while nominally healthy, although unrecorded immune exposures were likely present. The donor tested CMV seronegative and was one of the 352 seronegative cohort members. Each donor provided a peripheral blood sample, and peripheral blood mononuclear cells were used for TCR beta sequencing. Genomic DNA was extracted from the blood cell samples with the Qiagen DNeasy Blood Extraction Kit. The trim is 5 bases for V and 5 bases for J, with a gap of 18 bases between the germline ends. From cysteine to phenylalanine, the CDR3 is 15 amino acids long. Just CDR3 DNA is preserved here, 45 bases in frame from base 1. Sequences LNHDA (CDR1) and SQIVND (CDR2) are obtained from the germline V gene (reference sequence). The library was made by the immunoSEQ multiplex PCR assay. The multiplex PCR relied on a mix of 60 forward primers for TCR Vbeta segments and 13 reverse primers for TCR Jbeta segments. A multiplex PCR assay on genomic DNA amplified the CDR3 region of rearranged TCR beta genes. On the Illumina HiSeq System, the amplified TCR beta libraries were sequenced as 87-base-pair reads. Concerning the study's data processing: In a later analysis, tens of millions of unique TCR beta chains were counted across the roughly 610 repertoires, and approximately 11 million of these chains were shared by at least two donors. To remove PCR and sequencing errors, raw reads were error-corrected and collapsed into unique sequences using a nearest-neighbor algorithm that merged closely related sequences. V, D and J gene segments were assigned by aligning CDR3 sequences to IMGT reference sequences. For a sequence to be retained, a match of at least six nucleotides was required to both a V gene segment and a J gene segment. Rearrangements were classified as productive when the CDR3 lacked stop codons and remained in frame with V and J, and all other rearrangements were classified as non-productive. Following IMGT convention, CDR3 was defined as the stretch from the second conserved V-encoded cysteine up to the conserved J-encoded phenylalanine. Sequences without an unambiguous match to a single V gene segment were excluded from the earlier analysis of 450 to 650 of the donors. An earlier analysis of 587 of the donors classified V segments as functional when productive rearrangements were above 56.7% and as segregating when the standard deviation between donors was above 5%. To diagnose cytomegalovirus status from the catalog of TCR beta chain sequences, a statistical classification framework was built. In a later analysis, TCR nucleotide sequences were compared against IMGT/GENE-DB human TR gene sequences so that V and J genes could be assigned. Using the TCRdist pipeline, a later analysis assigned CDR3 sequences along with most-parsimonious VDJ recombination scenarios. A later analysis defined each TCR beta chain by its CDR3 amino acid sequence plus V-gene family, and excluded reads lacking a unique V-gene family. As a way to deal with suspected cross-contamination and a sequencing artifact, a later analysis dropped 450 to 700 nucleotide sequences that were highly shared and had low generation probability. In a later analysis, a clonal expansion index was calculated for each public chain from normalized within-repertoire ranks of inferred template counts. In a later analysis, generation probabilities were computed with a VDJ recombination model fitted to out-of-frame rearrangements, and the resulting probabilities were checked against IGoR. In a later analysis, hypergeometric tests were used to score TCR-TCR, TCR-HLA and TCR-CMV co-occurrence, with a repertoire-size bias correction applied to TCR pairs. To estimate false discovery rates, a later analysis permuted the HLA or CMV assignments 20 times. In a later analysis, co-occurring TCRs were grouped using DBSCAN, with TCRdist sequence similarity added in when clustering inside HLA-allele-positive subsets. Repertoires with fewer than 30,000 or more than 120,000 public chains were left out of co-occurrence clustering, as were a handful of repertoires with anomalous nucleotide sharing. TCRdb carries this immuneACCESS record with in-frame sequences only. Its versions omit some clonotypes, under half of them owing to an unresolved V gene in the studies checked, with the rest unexplained. Clone size and the V and J calls come from that table; the DNA yielded D and trimming. For this sample the table gives approximately 130,000 clones, of which roughly 80% were detected only once. The ten largest clones take up about 1.3% of the sample.

Input material: PBMCs. This receptor was obtained from a man aged 50 to 59 in good health and CMV-seronegative. This chain joins TRBV19 to TRBJ1-1; the best D guess is TRBD1, with 6 bases matching. The sequenced DNA is TGTGCCAGTAGTCCCGGGACCGGCCAGGGGACTGAAGCTTTCTTT. Its product reads: CASSPGTGQGTEAFF.